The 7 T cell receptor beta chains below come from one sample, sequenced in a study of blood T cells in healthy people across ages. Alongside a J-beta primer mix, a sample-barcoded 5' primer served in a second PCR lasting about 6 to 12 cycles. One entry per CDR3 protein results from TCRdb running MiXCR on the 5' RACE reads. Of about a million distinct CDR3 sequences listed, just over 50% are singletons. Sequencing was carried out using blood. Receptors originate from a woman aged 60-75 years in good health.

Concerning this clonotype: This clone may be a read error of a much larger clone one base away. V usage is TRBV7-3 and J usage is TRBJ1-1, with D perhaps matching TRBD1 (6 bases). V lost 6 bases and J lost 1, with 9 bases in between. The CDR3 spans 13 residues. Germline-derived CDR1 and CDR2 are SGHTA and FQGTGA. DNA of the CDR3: TGTGCCAGCAGATTGACAGGGAACACTGAAGCTTTCTTT. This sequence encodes CASRLTGNTEAFF.

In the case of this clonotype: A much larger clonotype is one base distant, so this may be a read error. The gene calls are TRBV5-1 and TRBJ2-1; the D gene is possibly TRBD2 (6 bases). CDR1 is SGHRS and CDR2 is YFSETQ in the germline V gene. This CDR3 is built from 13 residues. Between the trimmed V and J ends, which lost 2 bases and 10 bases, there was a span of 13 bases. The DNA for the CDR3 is TGCGCCAGCAGCTTAGGACTATTGAAGGAGCAGTTCTTC. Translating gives CASSLGLLKEQFF. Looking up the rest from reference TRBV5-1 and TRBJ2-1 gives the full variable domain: KAGVTQTPRYLIKTRGQQVTLSCSPISGHRSVSWYQQTPGQGLQFLFEYFSETQRNKGNFPGRFSGRQFSNSRSEMNVSTLELGDSALYLCASSLGLLKEQFFGPGTRLTVL.

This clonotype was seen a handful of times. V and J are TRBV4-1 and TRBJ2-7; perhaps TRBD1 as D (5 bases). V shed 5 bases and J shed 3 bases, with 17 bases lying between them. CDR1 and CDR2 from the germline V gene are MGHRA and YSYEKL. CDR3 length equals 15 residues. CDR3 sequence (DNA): TGCGCCAGCAGCTGCTCCCCAGGGCTAAACTACGAGCAGTACTTC. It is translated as CASSCSPGLNYEQYF.

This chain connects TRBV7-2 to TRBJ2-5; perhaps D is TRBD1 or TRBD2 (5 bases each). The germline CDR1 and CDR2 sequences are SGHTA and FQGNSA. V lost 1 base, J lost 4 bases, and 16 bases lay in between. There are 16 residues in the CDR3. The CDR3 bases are TGTGCCAGCAGCTTAGAGCTGGGGGTGGGGCGAGAGACCCAGTACTTC. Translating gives CASSLELGVGRETQYF.

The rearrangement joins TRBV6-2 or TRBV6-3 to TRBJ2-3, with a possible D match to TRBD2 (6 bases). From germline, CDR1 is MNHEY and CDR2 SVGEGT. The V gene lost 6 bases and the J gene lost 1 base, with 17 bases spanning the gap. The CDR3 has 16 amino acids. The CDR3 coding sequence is TGTGCCAGCAGGTCGGTGAGGAGGGCCGGCACAGATACGCAGTATTTT. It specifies CASRSVRRAGTDTQYF.

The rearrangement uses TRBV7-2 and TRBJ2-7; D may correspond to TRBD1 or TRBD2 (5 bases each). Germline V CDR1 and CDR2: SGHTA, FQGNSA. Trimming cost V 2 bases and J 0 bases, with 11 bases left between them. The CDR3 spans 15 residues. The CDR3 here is CASSLLGPNSYEQYF. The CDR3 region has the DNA TGTGCCAGCAGCTTACTGGGACCCAACTCCTACGAGCAGTACTTC.

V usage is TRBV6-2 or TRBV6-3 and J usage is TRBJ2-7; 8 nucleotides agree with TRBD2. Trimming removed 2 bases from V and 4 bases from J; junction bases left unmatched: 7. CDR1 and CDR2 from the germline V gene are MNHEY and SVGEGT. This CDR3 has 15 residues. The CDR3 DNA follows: TGTGCCAGCAGTTACGTTCGGACTAGCTATTACGAGCAGTACTTC. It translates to CASSYVRTSYYEQYF.